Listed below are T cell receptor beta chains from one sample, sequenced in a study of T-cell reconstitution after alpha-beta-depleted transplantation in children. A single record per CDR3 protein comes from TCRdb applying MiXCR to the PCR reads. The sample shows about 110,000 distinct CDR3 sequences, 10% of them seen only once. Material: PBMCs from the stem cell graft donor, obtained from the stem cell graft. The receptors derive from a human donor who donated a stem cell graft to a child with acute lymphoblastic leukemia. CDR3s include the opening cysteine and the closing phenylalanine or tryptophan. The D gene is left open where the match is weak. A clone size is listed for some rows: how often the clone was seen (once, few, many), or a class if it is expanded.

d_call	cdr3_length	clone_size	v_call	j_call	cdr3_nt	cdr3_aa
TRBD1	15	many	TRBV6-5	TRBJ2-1	TGTGCCAGCAGTTACTTGGGGACAGGGCCGGGGGGGCAGTTCTTC	CASSYLGTGPGGQFF
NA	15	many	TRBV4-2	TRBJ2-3	TGTGCCAGCAGCCAAGATGTGATGGGTACGCTTCTCAGGGATTTT	CASSQDVMGTLLRDF
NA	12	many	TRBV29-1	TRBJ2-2	TGCAGCGTTCGGATATTGCCCGGGGAGCTGTTTTTT	CSVRILPGELFF
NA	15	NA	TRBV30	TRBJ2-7	TGTGCCTGGAGTTCGCAGGGACCAAGCTCCTACGAGCAGTACTTC	CAWSSQGPSSYEQYF
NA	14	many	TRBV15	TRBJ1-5	TGTGCCACCAGCGACGAAGCTAGCAATCAGCCCCAGCATTTT	CATSDEASNQPQHF
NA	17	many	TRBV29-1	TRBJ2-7	TGCAGCGTTGAAGGTGGGGCAGGTATAGGGCTACGGGGCGAGCAGTACTTC	CSVEGGAGIGLRGEQYF
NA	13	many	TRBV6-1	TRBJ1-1	TGTGCCAGCAAGGCTTTGGGGCAACCTGAAGCTTTCTTT	CASKALGQPEAFF
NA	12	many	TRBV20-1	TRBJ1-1	TGCAGTGCGGAGGTCTTGAACACTGAAGCTTTCTTT	CSAEVLNTEAFF
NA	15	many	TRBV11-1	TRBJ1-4	TGTGCCAGCACCGCCGTAGGGGGAGCTAATGAAAAACTGTTTTTT	CASTAVGGANEKLFF
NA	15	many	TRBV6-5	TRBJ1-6	TGTGCCAGCAGTTATTCTATAGGGAGAAATTCACCCCTCCACTTT	CASSYSIGRNSPLHF
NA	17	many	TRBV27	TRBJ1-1	TGTGCCAGCAGTTCCCTCAGGACGGCAGACATGAACACTGAAGCTTTCTTT	CASSSLRTADMNTEAFF
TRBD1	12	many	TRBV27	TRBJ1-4	TGTGCCAGCAAGAACAGGGGGAGAAAACTGTTTTTT	CASKNRGRKLFF
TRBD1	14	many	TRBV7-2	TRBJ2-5	TGTGCCAGCAGTCTTCCCGGGACAGTTGAGACCCAGTACTTC	CASSLPGTVETQYF
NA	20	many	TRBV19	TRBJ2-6	TGTGCCAGTAGTATTCTCATCCAACGGGACCCTAGCTCTGGGGCCAACGTCCTGACTTTC	CASSILIQRDPSSGANVLTF
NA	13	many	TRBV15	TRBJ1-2	TGTGCCACCAGCAGAGATGCGGGGGTCGGCTACACCTTC	CATSRDAGVGYTF
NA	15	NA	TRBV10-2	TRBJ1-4	TGCGCCAGCAGTGAGTCGCGAGCAACTAATGAAAAACTGTTTTTT	CASSESRATNEKLFF
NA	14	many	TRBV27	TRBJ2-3	TGTGCCAGCAGTTTCAGGGGGGGCCCAGATACGCAGTATTTT	CASSFRGGPDTQYF
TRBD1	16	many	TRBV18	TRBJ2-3	TGTGCCAGCTCAGGGGGACAGGTCCTCAACGGGGATACGCAGTATTTT	CASSGGQVLNGDTQYF
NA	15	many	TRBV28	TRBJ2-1	TGTGCCAGCAGTTTTGGGGGTCACCGAGTTAATGAGCAGTTCTTC	CASSFGGHRVNEQFF
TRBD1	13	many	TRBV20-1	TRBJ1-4	TGCAGTGCTACGCAGGGGGAGAATGAAAAACTGTTTTTT	CSATQGENEKLFF
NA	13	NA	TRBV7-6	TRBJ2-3	TGTGCCAGCAGCTTAGGCCCCTCAGATACGCAGTATTTT	CASSLGPSDTQYF
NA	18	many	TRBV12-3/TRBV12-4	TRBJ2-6	TGTGCCAGCAGTTTAGGACCCGGGACGGCAGAAGGGGCCAACGTCCTGACTTTC	CASSLGPGTAEGANVLTF
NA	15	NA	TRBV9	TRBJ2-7	TGTGCCAGCAGCGTAGAGGCCAGGGGATCCTACGAGCAGTACTTC	CASSVEARGSYEQYF
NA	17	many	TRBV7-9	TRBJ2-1	TGTGCCAGCAGCTTTCTATTAGCGGGACAGGGTCGAAATGAGCAGTTCTTC	CASSFLLAGQGRNEQFF
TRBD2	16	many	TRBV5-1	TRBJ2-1	TGCGCCAGCAGCCTGGAGCCTAGCGGGTCCTACAATGAGCAGTTCTTC	CASSLEPSGSYNEQFF
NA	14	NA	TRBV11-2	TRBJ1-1	TGTGCCAGCAGCTTAGGGATGCTGAACACTGAAGCTTTCTTT	CASSLGMLNTEAFF
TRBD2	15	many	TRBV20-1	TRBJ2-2	TGCAGTGCGGGGAACGTAGCGGGGCTCACCGGGGAGCTGTTTTTT	CSAGNVAGLTGELFF
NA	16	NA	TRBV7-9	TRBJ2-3	TGTGCCAGCAGCTTAGTAGGCCAGGGGCGCCAGTGTACGCAGTATTTT	CASSLVGQGRQCTQYF
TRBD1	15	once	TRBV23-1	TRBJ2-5	TGCGCCAGCAGTCCCGGACAGGTTCGGGAAGAGACCCAGTACTTC	CASSPGQVREETQYF
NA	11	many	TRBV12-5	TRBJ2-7	TGTGCTAGTGGTTTGGACTACGAGCAGTACTTC	CASGLDYEQYF
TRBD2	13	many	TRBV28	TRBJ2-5	TGTGCCAGCAGTGTAGCGGGCCGAGAGACCCAGTACTTC	CASSVAGRETQYF
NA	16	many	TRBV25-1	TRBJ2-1	TGTGCCAGCAGTGAACAGGGAGTAGGGAATTACAATGAGCAGTTCTTC	CASSEQGVGNYNEQFF
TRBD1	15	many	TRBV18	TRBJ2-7	TGTGCCAGCTCACCCACAGAGGGGGCACCCTACGAGCAGTACTTC	CASSPTEGAPYEQYF
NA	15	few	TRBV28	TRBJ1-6	TGTGCCAGCAGTCAACCGGGACAAAAGGGTTCACCCCTCCACTTT	CASSQPGQKGSPLHF
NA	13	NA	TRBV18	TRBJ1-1	TGTGCCAGCTCACAGCCTCAGGGAACTGAAGCTTTCTTT	CASSQPQGTEAFF
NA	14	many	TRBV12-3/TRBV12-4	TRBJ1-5	TGTGCCAGCAGTTTAGTCCCAGGCGGTCAGCCCCAGCATTTT	CASSLVPGGQPQHF